This TCR beta chain originates from a study of cytomegalovirus exposure and HLA in healthy donors. Study-wide findings and caveats: Investigators reported 150 to 200 TCR beta chains as tied to cytomegalovirus. Later genetic work tied a missense DCLRE1C variant to beta-chain V and J trimming. CMV serostatus was the only recorded immune exposure for donors.

A word on this clone: Its antigen remains unidentified.

Healthy donors of bone marrow made up the group. The primer mix had 60 Vbeta and 13 Jbeta primers. The protocol was immunoSEQ multiplex PCR, while the TCRdb copy is restricted to in-frame clones and leaves out a portion. The sample shows about 89,000 clones, 75% to 80% of them seen only once. The sample taken for sequencing was PBMCs. The receptor was derived from a man aged 30 to 45 in good health and CMV-seronegative.

The CDR3 DNA is TGTGCCAGCAGTTCGGGGGGAGGAGAGACCCAGTACTTC. As protein: CASSSGGGETQYF. The genes are TRBV27 and TRBJ2-5; 7 bases fit TRBD2. Per germline, CDR1 MNHEY and CDR2 SMNVEV (reference sequence). V dropped 4 bases and J dropped 4; count of bases not matched to a gene: 3. This CDR3 spans 13 amino acids.